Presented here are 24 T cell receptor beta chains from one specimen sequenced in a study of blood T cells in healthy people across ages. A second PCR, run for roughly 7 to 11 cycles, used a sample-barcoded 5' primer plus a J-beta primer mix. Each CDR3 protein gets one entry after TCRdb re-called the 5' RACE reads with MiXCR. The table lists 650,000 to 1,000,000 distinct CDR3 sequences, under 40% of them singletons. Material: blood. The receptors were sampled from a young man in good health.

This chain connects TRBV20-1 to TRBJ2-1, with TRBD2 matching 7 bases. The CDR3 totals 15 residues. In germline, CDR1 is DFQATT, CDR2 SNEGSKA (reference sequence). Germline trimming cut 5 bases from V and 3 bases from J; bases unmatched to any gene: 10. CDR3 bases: TGCAGTGCTCTCGGGGGGACTTCAATCTACAATGAGCAGTTCTTC. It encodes CSALGGTSIYNEQFF.

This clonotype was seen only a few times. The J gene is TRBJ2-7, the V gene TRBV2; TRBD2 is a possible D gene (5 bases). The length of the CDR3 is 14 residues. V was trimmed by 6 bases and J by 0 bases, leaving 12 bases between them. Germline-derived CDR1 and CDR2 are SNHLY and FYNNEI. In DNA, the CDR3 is TGTGCCAGCAGACTTCCCGGACTCTCCTACGAGCAGTACTTC. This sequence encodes CASRLPGLSYEQYF.

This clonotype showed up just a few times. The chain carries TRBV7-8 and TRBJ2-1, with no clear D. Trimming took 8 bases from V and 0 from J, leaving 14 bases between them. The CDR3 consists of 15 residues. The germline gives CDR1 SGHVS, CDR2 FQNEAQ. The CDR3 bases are TGTGCCAGCGTCCCCTACTCGAGCTCCTACAATGAGCAGTTCTTC. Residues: CASVPYSSSYNEQFF.

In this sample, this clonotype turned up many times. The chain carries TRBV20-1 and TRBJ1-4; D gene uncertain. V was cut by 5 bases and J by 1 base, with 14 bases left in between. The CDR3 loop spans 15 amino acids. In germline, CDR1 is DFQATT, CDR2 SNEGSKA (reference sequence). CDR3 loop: CSARASGRTNEKLFF. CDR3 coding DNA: TGCAGTGCTCGAGCATCAGGTCGAACTAATGAAAAACTGTTTTTT.

CDR3 sequence (DNA): TGTGCCAGCAGTTTAATGGCACTCCAGCCCCAGCATTTT. It specifies CASSLMALQPQHF. V is TRBV27 and J is TRBJ1-5, with D hard to call. The CDR3 totals 13 residues. Germline V CDR1 and CDR2: MNHEY, SMNVEV (reference sequence). Between the trimmed V and J ends, which lost 2 bases and 7 bases, there was a span of 9 bases.

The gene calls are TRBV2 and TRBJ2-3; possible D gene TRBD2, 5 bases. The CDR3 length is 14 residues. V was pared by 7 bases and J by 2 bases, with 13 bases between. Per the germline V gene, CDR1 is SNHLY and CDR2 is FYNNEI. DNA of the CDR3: TGTGCCAGCATTTATGTGACTACCACAGATACGCAGTATTTT. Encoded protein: CASIYVTTTDTQYF.

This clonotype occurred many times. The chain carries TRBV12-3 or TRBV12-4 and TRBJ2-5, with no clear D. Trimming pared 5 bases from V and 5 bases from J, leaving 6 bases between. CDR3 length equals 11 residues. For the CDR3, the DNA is TGTGCCAGCAGTCACGAGGAGACCCAGTACTTC. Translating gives CASSHEETQYF.

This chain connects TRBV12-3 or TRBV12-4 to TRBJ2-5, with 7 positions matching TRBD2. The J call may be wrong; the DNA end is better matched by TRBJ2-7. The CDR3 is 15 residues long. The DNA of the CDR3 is TGTGCCAGCAGCCCGTTCGCGGGAGCCCCCCACGAGCAGTACTTC. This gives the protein CASSPFAGAPHEQYF.

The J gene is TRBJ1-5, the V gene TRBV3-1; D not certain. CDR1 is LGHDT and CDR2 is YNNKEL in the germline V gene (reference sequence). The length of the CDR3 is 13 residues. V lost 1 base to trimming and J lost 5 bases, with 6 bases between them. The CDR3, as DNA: TGTGCCAGCAGCCAAGGGGTCGATCAGCCCCAGCATTTT. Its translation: CASSQGVDQPQHF.

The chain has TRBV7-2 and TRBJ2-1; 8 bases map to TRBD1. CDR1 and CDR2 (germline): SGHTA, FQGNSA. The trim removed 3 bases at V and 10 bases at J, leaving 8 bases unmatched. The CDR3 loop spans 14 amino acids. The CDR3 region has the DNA TGTGCCAGCAGCTTTTTGACAGGGGTTGGCGAGCAGTTCTTC. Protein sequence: CASSFLTGVGEQFF.

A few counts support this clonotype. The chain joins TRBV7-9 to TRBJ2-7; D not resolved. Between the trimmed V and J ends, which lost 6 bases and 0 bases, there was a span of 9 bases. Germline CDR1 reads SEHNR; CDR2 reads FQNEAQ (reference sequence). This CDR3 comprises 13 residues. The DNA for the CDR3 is TGTGCCAGCAGTAATAACCCCTCCTACGAGCAGTACTTC. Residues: CASSNNPSYEQYF.

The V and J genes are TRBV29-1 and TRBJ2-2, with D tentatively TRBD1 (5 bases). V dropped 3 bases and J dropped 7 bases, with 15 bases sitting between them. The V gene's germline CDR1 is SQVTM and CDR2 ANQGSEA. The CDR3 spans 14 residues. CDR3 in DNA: TGCAGCGTTGAGGCCGATCTAGGGGTCGGGGAGCTGTTTTTT. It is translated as CSVEADLGVGELFF.

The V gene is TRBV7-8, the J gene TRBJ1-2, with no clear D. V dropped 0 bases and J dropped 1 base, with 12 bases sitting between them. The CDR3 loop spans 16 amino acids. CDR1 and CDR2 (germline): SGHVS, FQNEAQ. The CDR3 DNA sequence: TGTGCCAGCAGCTTAGCCAAAATAAATCATAACTATGGCTACACCTTC. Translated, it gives CASSLAKINHNYGYTF.

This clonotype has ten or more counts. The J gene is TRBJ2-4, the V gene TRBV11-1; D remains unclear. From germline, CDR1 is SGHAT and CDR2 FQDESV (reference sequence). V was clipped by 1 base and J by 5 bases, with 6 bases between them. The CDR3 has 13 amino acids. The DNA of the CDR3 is TGTGCCAGCAGCTTAGTTGGGGAAAACATTCAGTACTTC. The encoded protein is CASSLVGENIQYF.

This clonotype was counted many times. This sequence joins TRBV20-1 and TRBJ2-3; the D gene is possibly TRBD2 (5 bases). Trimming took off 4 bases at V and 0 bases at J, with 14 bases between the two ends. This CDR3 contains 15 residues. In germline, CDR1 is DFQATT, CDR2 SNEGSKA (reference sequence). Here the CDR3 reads CSANPRLTSTDTQYF. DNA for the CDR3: TGCAGTGCTAACCCCCGACTAACTAGCACAGATACGCAGTATTTT.

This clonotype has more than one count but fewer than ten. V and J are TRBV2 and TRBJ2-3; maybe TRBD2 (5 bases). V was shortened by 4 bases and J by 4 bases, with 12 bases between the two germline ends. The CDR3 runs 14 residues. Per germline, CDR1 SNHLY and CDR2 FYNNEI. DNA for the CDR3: TGTGCCAGCAGTGTACGAGGGTGGGCAGATACGCAGTATTTT. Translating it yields CASSVRGWADTQYF.

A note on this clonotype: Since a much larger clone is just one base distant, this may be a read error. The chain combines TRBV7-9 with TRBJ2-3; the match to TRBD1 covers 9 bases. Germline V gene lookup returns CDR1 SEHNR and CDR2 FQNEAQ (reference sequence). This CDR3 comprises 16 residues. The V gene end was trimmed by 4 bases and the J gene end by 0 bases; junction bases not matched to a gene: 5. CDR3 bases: TGTGCCAGCAGCTCACCGGACAGGGGTAGCACAGATACGCAGTATTTT. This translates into CASSSPDRGSTDTQYF.

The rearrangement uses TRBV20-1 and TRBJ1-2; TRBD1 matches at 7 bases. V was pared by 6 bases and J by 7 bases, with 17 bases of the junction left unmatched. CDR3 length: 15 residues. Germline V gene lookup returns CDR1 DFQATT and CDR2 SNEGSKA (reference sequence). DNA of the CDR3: TGCAGTGCCCCCGGCCAGGGTAGCGAGGGGGCTGGCTACACCTTC. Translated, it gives CSAPGQGSEGAGYTF.

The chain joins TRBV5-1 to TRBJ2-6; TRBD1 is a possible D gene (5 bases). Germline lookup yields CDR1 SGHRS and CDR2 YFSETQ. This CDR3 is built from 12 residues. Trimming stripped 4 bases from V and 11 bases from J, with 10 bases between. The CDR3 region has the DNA TGCGCCAGCAGCCCCCAAGGGGACGTCCTGACTTTC. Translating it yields CASSPQGDVLTF.

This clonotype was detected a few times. CDR3: CASSHSGEDTQYF. CDR3 nucleotide sequence: TGTGCCAGCAGCCATAGCGGGGAAGATACGCAGTATTTT. The chain has TRBV16 and TRBJ2-3; 8 nucleotides align to TRBD2. From germline, CDR1 is KGHSY and CDR2 FQNENV. The CDR3 length is 13 residues. The junction had 1 base not matched to a gene; V was cut back by 3 bases and J by 5 bases.

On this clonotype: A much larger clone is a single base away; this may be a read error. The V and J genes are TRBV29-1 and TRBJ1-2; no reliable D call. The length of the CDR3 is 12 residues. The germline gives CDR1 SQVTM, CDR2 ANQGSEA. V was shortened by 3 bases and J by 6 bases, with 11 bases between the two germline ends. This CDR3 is CSVEKYSNGYTF. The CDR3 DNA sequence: TGCAGCGTTGAGAAATATTCAAATGGCTACACCTTC.

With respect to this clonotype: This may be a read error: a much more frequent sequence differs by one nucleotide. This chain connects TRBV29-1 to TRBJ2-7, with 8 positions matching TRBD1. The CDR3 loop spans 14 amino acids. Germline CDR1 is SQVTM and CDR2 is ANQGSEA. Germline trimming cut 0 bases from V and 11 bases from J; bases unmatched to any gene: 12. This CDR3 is CSVEEGDRPRAKYF. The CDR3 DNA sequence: TGCAGCGTTGAAGAGGGGGACAGGCCTAGGGCGAAGTACTTC.

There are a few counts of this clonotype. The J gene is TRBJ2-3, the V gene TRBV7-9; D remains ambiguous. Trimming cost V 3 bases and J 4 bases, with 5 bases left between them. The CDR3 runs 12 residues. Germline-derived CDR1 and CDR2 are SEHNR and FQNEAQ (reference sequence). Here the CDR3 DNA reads TGTGCCAGCAGCTTTCTCCCAGATACGCAGTATTTT. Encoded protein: CASSFLPDTQYF. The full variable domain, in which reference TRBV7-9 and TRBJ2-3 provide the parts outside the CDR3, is DTGVSQNPRHKITKRGQNVTFRCDPISEHNRLYWYRQTLGQGPEFLTYFQNEAQLEKSRLLSDRFSAERPKGSFSTLEIQRTEQGDSAMYLCASSFLPDTQYFGPGTRLTVL.

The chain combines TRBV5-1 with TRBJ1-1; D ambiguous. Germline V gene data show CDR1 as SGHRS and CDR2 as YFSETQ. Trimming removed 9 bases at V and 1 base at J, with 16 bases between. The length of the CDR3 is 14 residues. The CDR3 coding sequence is TGCGCCATCGGCCACCACCCGCCGAACACTGAAGCTTTCTTT. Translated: CAIGHHPPNTEAFF.